This TCR beta chain was observed in a study of cytotoxic CD8 clonotypes in ibrutinib-treated CLL. With respect to this clone: Its antigen is unknown.

Study-wide results and limits: While tracking circulating CD8+ T-cell counts, baseline clonality exceeded that of age-matched healthy donors. Treatment saw public clonotypes, which were uncommon, either contract or stay stable.

Generated by immunoSEQ multiplex PCR, the TCRdb table keeps only in-frame clones and is missing some. The sample holds 50,000 or so clones, 57% seen once. Trimming cost V 8 bases and J 5 bases, with 18 bases left between them. The germline CDR1 and CDR2 sequences are SQVTM and ANQGSEA. The CDR3 is 13 amino acids. The receptor comes from a human donor with chronic lymphocytic leukemia. Specimen: PBMCs, collected after 24 months of ibrutinib treatment. The J gene is TRBJ1-1, the V gene TRBV29-1; maybe TRBD1 (5 bases). DNA of the CDR3: TGCAGCTTTGCGGGATTGGGGGGGACTGAAGCTTTCTTT. Protein: CSFAGLGGTEAFF.